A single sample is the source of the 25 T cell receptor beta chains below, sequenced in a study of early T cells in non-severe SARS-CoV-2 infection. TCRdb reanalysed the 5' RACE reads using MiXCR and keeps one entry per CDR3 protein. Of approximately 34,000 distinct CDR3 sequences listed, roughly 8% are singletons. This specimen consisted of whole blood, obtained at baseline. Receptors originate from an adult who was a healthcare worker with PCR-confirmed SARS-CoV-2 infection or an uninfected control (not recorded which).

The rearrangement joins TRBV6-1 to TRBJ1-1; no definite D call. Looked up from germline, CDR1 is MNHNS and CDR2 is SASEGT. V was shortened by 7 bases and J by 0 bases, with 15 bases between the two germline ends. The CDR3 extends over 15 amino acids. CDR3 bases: TGTGCCAGCATCGGATCGGCGGCCTTGAACACTGAAGCTTTCTTT. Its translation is CASIGSAALNTEAFF.

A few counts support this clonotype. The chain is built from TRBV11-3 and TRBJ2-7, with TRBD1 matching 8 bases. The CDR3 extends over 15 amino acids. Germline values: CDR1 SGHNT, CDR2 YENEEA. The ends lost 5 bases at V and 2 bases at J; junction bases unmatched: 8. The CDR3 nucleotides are TGTGCCAGCAGCCAAGGGGTACAGGGGGCCTACGAGCAGTACTTC. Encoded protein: CASSQGVQGAYEQYF.

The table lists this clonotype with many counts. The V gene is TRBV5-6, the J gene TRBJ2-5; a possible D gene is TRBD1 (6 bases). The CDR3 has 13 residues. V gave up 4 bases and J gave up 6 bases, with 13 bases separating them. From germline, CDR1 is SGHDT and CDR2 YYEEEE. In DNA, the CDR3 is TGTGCCAGCAGCAACAGGGATATGCAGACCCAGTACTTC. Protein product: CASSNRDMQTQYF. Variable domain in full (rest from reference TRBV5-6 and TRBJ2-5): DAGVTQSPTHLIKTRGQQVTLRCSPKSGHDTVSWYQQALGQGPQFIFQYYEEEERQRGNFPDRFSGHQFPNYSSELNVNALLLGDSALYLCASSNRDMQTQYFGPGTRLLVL.

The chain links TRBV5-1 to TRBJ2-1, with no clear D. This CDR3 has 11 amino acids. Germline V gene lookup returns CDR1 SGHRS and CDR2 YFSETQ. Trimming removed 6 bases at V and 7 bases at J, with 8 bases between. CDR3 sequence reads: CASTVGNEQFF. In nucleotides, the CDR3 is TGCGCCAGCACCGTAGGGAATGAGCAGTTCTTC.

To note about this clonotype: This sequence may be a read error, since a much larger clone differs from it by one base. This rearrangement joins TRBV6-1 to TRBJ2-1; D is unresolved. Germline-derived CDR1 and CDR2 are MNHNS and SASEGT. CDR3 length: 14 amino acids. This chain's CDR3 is CASNEGPLRDEQFF. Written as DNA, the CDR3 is TGTGCCAGCAATGAAGGCCCCCTCCGGGATGAGCAGTTCTTC.

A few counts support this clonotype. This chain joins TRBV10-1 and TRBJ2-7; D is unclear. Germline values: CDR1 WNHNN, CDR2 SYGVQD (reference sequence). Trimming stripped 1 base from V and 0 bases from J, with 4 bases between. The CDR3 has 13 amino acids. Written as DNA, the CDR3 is TGCGCCAGCAGTGAGTACGCCTCCTACGAGCAGTACTTC. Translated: CASSEYASYEQYF.

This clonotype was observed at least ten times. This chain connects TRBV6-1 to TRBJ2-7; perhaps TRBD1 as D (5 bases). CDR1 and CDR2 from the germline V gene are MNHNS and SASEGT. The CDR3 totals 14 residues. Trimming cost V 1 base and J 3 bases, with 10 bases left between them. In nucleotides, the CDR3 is TGTGCCAGCAGTGAAGTAGGGGTGTTCTACGAGCAGTACTTC. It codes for CASSEVGVFYEQYF.

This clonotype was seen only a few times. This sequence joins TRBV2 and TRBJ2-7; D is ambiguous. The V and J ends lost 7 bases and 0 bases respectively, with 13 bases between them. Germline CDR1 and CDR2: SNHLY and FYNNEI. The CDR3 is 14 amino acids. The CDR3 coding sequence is TGTGCCAGCAAGACGGCAGCCTCCTCCTACGAGCAGTACTTC. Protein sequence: CASKTAASSYEQYF.

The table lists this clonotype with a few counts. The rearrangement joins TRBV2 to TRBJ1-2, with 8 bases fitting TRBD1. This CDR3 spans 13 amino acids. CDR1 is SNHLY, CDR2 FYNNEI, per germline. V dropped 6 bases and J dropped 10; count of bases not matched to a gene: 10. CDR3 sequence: CASRSKTGDYYTF. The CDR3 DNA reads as TGTGCCAGCAGGTCGAAGACAGGGGATTACTACACCTTC.

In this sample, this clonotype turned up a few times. This CDR3 is CASSLAASVQPQHF. CDR3 bases: TGTGCCAGCAGCTTAGCCGCGAGTGTGCAGCCCCAGCATTTT. The rearrangement joins TRBV7-8 to TRBJ1-5; D is unclear. Germline-derived CDR1 and CDR2 are SGHVS and FQNEAQ. The V and J ends lost 0 bases and 7 bases respectively, with 10 bases between them. The CDR3 length is 14 residues.

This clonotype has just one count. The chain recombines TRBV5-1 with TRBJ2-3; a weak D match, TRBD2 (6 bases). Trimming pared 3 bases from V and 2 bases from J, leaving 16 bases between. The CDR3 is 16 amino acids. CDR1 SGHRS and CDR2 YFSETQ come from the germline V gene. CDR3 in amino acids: CASSSGRGGYTDTQYF. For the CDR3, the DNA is TGCGCCAGCAGCTCGGGCCGCGGAGGGTACACAGATACGCAGTATTTT.

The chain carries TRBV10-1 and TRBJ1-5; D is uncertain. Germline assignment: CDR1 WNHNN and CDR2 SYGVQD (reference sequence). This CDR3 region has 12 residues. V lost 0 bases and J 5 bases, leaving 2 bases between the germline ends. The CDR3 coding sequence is TGCGCCAGCAGTGAGTCTCATCAGCCCCAGCATTTT. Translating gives CASSESHQPQHF.

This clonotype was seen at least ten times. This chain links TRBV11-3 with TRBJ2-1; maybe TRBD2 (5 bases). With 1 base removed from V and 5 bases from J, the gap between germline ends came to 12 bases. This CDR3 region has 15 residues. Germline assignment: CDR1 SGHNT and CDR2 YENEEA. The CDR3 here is CASSLVSGKDNEQFF. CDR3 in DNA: TGTGCCAGCAGCTTAGTTTCCGGGAAAGACAATGAGCAGTTCTTC.

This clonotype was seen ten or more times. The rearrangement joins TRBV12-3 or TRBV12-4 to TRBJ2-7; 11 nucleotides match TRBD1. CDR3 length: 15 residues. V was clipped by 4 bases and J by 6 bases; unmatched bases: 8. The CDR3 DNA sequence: TGTGCCAGCAGTTCGACCGGGACAGGGGGATTCGAGCAGTACTTC. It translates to CASSSTGTGGFEQYF.

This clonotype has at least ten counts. The CDR3 DNA follows: TGCAGTGCTAGAGTGCCAGTGAACACTGAAGCTTTCTTT. Protein product: CSARVPVNTEAFF. The V gene is TRBV20-1, the J gene TRBJ1-1; no firm D call. CDR1 is DFQATT and CDR2 is SNEGSKA in the germline V gene (reference sequence). V lost 1 base and J 0 bases, leaving 6 bases between the germline ends. The CDR3 loop spans 13 amino acids.

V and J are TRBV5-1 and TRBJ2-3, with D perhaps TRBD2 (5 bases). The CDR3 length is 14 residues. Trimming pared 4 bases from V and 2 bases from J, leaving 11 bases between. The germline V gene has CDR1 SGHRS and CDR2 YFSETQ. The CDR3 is CASSQDYHTDTQYF. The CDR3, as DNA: TGCGCCAGCAGCCAAGACTATCACACAGATACGCAGTATTTT.

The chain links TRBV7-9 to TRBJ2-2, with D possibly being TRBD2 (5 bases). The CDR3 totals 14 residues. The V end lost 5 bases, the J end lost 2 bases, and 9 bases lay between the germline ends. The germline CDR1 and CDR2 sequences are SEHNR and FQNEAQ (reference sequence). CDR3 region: CASSTRGNTGELFF. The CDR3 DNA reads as TGTGCCAGCAGCACCCGGGGAAACACCGGGGAGCTGTTTTTT.

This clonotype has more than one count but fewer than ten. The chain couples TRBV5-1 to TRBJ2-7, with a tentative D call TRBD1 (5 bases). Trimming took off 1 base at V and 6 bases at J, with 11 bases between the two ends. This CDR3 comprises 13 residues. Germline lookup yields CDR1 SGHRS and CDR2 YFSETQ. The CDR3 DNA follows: TGCGCCAGCAGCTTGAGAACAGGATCCGAGCAGTACTTC. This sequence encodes CASSLRTGSEQYF.

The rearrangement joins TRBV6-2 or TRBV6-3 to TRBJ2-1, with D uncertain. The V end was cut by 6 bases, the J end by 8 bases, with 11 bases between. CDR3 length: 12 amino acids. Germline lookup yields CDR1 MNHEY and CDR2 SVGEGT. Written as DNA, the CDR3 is TGTGCCAGCAGGAAGGAAGGGCATGAGCAGTTCTTC. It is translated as CASRKEGHEQFF.

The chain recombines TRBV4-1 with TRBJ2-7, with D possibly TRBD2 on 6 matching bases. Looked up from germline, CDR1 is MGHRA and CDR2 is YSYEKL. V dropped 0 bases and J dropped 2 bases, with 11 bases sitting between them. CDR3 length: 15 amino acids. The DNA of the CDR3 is TGCGCCAGCAGCCAAGAAGGCGGGAAAGCCTACGAGCAGTACTTC. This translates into CASSQEGGKAYEQYF.

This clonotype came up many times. The CDR3 sequence: CSARNRSPRETQYF. CDR3 DNA: TGCAGTGCTAGAAACAGGTCACCGCGAGAGACCCAGTACTTC. The rearrangement uses TRBV20-1 and TRBJ2-5; maybe TRBD1 (5 bases). Germline assignment: CDR1 DFQATT and CDR2 SNEGSKA (reference sequence). The CDR3 runs 14 residues. The V end was cut by 2 bases, the J end by 4 bases, with 14 bases between.

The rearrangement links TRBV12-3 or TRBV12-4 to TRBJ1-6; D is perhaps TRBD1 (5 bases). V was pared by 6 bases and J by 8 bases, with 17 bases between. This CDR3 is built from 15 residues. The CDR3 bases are TGTGCCAGCAGGGAAACCGGGACGGGTTATTCACCCCTCCACTTT. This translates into CASRETGTGYSPLHF.

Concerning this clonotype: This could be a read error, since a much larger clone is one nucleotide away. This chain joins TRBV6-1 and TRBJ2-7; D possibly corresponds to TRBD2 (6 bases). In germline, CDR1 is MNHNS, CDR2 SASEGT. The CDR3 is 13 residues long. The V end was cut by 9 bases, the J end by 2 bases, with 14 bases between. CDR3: CARRGGFTYEQYF. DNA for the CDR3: TGTGCCAGAAGAGGAGGGTTCACCTACGAGCAGTACTTC.

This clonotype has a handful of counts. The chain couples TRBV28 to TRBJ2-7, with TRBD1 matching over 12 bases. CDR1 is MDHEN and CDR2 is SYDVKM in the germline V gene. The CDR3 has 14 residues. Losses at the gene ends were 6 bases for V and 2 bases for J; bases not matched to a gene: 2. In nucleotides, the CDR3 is TGTGCCAGCAGGAGGGACAGGGGGCCCTACGAGCAGTACTTC. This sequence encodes CASRRDRGPYEQYF.

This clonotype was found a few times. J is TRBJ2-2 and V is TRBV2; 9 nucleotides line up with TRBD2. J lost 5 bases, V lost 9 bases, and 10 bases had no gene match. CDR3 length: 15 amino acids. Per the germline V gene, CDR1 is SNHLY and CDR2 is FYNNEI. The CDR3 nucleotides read TGTGCCAGTGGGAGTAGCGGGGGCTGGACCGGGGAGCTGTTTTTT. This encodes CASGSSGGWTGELFF.